This is a list of T cell receptor beta chains from one sample in a study of low-dose radiotherapy and immunotherapy resistance in tumors. One entry per CDR3 protein results from TCRdb running MiXCR on the reads. In the table there are tens of thousands of distinct CDR3 sequences, over 15% of which are singletons. The material sequenced was PBMCs, taken before treatment. These receptors were obtained from a male donor with prostate cancer. Each CDR3 is given with its conserved first and last residue. The D gene is left open where the match is weak.

V gene,D gene,J gene,CDR3 protein
TRBV10-2,NA,TRBJ2-3,CASSVEGADTQYF
TRBV7-2,NA,TRBJ2-1,CASSLKVRPNEQFF
TRBV10-2,TRBD2,TRBJ2-5,CASSEQAGVETQYF
TRBV30,NA,TRBJ1-1,CAWSVSVGSSEAFF
TRBV5-1,TRBD1,TRBJ2-1,CASSVTGQGYNEQFF
TRBV5-1,TRBD2,TRBJ2-5,CASSLSLAGAQETQYF
TRBV18,NA,TRBJ2-1,CASSMEWSGEQFF
TRBV19,NA,TRBJ1-1,CASSKSAGNTEAFF
TRBV20-1,NA,TRBJ2-3,CSAPGARTDTQYF
TRBV7-9,NA,TRBJ2-1,CASSGVRGGTYNEQFF
TRBV10-3,NA,TRBJ2-1,CAISVGDSSLNEQFF
TRBV5-1,TRBD1,TRBJ1-1,CASSLAPGQRNTEAFF
TRBV29-1,NA,TRBJ1-1,CSTEHGGAFF
TRBV6-4,NA,TRBJ1-1,CASSARSDTEAFF
TRBV5-1,NA,TRBJ2-7,CASSPETPASSYEQYF
TRBV5-4,NA,TRBJ1-4,CASSRVSNEKLFF
TRBV3-1,NA,TRBJ2-3,CASSQDLMSGLGTDTQYF
TRBV6-5,NA,TRBJ2-5,CASGGAGETQYF
TRBV20-1,NA,TRBJ1-6,CSASEGTGNSPLHF
TRBV20-1,NA,TRBJ2-7,CSAKGEYEQYF
TRBV3-1,NA,TRBJ1-3,CASSRGVVSSGNTIYF
TRBV18,NA,TRBJ1-2,CASSPGDGLYGYTF
TRBV20-1,NA,TRBJ2-7,CSARGGQDYEQYF
TRBV12-3/TRBV12-4,NA,TRBJ2-7,CASSVARESVGEQYF
TRBV12-3/TRBV12-4,TRBD1,TRBJ2-3,CASSSSGTGVTDTQYF
TRBV6-6,NA,TRBJ2-1,CASIGGPRKNNEQFF
TRBV10-2,TRBD1,TRBJ2-7,CATRQGLYEQYF
TRBV12-3/TRBV12-4,TRBD1,TRBJ2-2,CASSFWDRGTGELFF
TRBV27,NA,TRBJ2-5,CASSFIRGNFQETQYF
TRBV29-1,NA,TRBJ2-2,CSAVSPRGGNTGELFF
TRBV27,NA,TRBJ1-3,CASSRRQFGDTIYF
TRBV29-1,NA,TRBJ1-1,CSVESGYTEAFF
TRBV29-1,NA,TRBJ2-3,CSVDGGARDTQYF
TRBV29-1,NA,TRBJ2-1,CSVDPGRGSNNEQFF
TRBV19,TRBD1,TRBJ1-2,CASSIGQGSDYTF
TRBV18,NA,TRBJ1-4,CASSPDRTRNEKLFF
TRBV3-1,NA,TRBJ2-7,CASQGPYEQYF
TRBV3-1,NA,TRBJ2-3,CASSQDEFLVGTDTQYF
TRBV3-1,TRBD1,TRBJ2-7,CASSLDGTGGYYEQYF
TRBV11-2,TRBD1,TRBJ2-7,CASSLLTGTGAYEQYF
TRBV18,NA,TRBJ2-1,CASSPHINEWQFF
TRBV7-8,TRBD2,TRBJ2-5,CASSARLASETQYF
TRBV7-3,TRBD2,TRBJ2-5,CASSPWTRPETQYF
TRBV7-2,TRBD2,TRBJ2-7,CASSSKTSGGPDEQYF
TRBV7-7,NA,TRBJ1-1,CASSVKQGTEAFF
TRBV27,NA,TRBJ2-1,CASSSDPGPNEQFF
TRBV4-1,TRBD1,TRBJ2-7,CASSPLATGGYEQYF
TRBV7-3,NA,TRBJ1-1,CASSLTFDRRNTEAFF
TRBV6-1,NA,TRBJ2-1,CASSEASGGLYNEQFF
TRBV3-1,TRBD1,TRBJ1-1,CASSHEQGVVSTEAFF
TRBV27,NA,TRBJ1-1,CASIQESEAFF
TRBV20-1,TRBD2,TRBJ2-3,CSQAGAGGDTQYF
TRBV4-1,TRBD1,TRBJ2-6,CASSQVIQGAGGANVLTF